The source of this TCR beta chain is a study of OX40 agonist ivuxolimab in advanced cancers. Across the study: Hepatocellular carcinoma, melanoma, renal cell or head and neck cancer was diagnosed in the dose-escalation patients.

The CDR3 extends over 13 amino acids. V was cut by 0 bases and J by 4 bases, with 7 bases left in between. Looked up from germline, CDR1 is SGHNT and CDR2 is YYREEE (reference sequence). Profiled with immunoSEQ multiplex PCR; TCRdb holds only in-frame clones, not every one. Of 50,000 to 65,000 clones in the sample, around 82% were seen once. Study conclusions and caveats: Dose levels from 0.1 to 3.0 mg/kg saw CD4+ and CD8+ blood T cells expand clonally by week 6.

Points on this clone: Its antigen is currently unknown.

The sequences come from CD4+ or CD8+ T cells sorted from blood, collected in a trial of the OX40 agonist ivuxolimab. This TCR derives from an adult with an advanced solid tumor such as melanoma, head and neck, liver or kidney cancer. This chain joins TRBV5-4 and TRBJ2-5, with D perhaps matching TRBD1 or TRBD2 (6 bases each). The CDR3 spells CASSLAGAETQYF. As DNA, the CDR3 is TGTGCCAGCAGCTTGGCGGGGGCAGAGACCCAGTACTTC. Complete variable domain (other parts from reference TRBV5-4 and TRBJ2-5): ETGVTQSPTHLIKTRGQQVTLRCSSQSGHNTVSWYQQALGQGPQFIFQYYREEENGRGNFPPRFSGLQFPNYSSELNVNALELDDSALYLCASSLAGAETQYFGPGTRLLVL.